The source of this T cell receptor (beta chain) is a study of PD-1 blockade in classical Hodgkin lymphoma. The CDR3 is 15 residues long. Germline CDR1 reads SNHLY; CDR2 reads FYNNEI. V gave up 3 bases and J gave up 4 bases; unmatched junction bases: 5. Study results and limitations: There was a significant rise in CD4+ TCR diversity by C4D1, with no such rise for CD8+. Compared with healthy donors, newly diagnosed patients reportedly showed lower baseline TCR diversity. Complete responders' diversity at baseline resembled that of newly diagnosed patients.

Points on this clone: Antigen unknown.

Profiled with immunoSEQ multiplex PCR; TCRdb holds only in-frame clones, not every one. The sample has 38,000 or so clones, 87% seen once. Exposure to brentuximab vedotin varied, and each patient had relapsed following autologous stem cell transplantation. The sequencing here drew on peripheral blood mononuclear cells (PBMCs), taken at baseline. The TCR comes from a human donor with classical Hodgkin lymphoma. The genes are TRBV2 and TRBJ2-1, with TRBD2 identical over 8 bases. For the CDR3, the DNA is TGTGCCAGCAGTGATTCACGGGGGGGATACAATGAGCAGTTCTTC. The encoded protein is CASSDSRGGYNEQFF.